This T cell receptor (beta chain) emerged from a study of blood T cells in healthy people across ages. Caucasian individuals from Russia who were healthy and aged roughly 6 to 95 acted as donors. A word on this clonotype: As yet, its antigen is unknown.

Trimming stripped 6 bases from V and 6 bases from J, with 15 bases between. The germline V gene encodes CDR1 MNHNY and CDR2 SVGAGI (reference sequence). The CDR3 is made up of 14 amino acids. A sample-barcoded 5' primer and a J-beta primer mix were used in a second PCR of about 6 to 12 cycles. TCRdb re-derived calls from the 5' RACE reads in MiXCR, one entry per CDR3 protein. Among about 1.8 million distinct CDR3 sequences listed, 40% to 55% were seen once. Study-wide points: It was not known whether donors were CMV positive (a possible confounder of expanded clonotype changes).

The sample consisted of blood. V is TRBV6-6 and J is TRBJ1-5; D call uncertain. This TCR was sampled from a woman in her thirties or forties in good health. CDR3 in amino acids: CASSPSGLVQPQHF. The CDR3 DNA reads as TGTGCCAGCAGCCCATCCGGTCTCGTTCAGCCCCAGCATTTT.